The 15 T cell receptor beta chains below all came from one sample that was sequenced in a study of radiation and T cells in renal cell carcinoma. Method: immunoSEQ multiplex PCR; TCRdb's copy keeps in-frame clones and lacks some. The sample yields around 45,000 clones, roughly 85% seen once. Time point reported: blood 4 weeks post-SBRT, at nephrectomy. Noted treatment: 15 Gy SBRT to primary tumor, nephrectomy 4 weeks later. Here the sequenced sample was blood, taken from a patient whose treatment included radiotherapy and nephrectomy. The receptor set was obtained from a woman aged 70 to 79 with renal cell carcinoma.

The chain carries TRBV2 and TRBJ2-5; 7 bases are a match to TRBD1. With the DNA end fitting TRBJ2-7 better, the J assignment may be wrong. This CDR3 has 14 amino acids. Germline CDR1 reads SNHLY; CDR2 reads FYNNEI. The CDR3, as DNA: TGTGCCAGCAGCGTAGACAGGGTAGTAAACGAGCAGTACTTC. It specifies CASSVDRVVNEQYF.

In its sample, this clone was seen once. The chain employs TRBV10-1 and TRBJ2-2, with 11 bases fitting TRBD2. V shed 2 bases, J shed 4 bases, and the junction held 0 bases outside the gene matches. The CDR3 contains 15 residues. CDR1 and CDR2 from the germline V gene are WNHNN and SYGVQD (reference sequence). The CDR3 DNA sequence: TGCGCCAGCAGTGAGGGACTAGCGGGCACCGGGGAGCTGTTTTTT. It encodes CASSEGLAGTGELFF.

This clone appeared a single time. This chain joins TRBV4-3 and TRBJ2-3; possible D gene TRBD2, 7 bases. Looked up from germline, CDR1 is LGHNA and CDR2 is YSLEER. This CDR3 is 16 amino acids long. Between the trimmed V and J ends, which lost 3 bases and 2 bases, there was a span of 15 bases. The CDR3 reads CASSQGAAGDTDTQYF. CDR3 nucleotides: TGCGCCAGCAGCCAGGGGGCGGCGGGAGACACAGATACGCAGTATTTT.

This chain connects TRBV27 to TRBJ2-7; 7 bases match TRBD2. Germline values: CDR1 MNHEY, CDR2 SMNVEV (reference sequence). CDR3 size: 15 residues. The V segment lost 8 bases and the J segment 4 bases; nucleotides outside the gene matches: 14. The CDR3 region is CASQLTGLHIYEQYF. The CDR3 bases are TGTGCCAGCCAACTCACGGGACTACATATTTACGAGCAGTACTTC.

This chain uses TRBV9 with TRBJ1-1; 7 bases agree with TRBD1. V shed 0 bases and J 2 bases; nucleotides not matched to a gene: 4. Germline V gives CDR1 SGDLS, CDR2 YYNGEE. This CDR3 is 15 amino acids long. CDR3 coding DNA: TGTGCCAGCAGCGTAGAGGGACAGTCTAACACTGAAGCTTTCTTT. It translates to CASSVEGQSNTEAFF.

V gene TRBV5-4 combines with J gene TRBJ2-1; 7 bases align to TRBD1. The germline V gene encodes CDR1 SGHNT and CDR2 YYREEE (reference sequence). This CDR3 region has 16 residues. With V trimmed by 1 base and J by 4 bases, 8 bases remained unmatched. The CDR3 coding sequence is TGTGCCAGCAGCTTGCCCTACAGGGGTGGGTACAATGAGCAGTTCTTC. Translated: CASSLPYRGGYNEQFF. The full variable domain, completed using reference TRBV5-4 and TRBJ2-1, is ETGVTQSPTHLIKTRGQQVTLRCSSQSGHNTVSWYQQALGQGPQFIFQYYREEENGRGNFPPRFSGLQFPNYSSELNVNALELDDSALYLCASSLPYRGGYNEQFFGPGTRLTVL.

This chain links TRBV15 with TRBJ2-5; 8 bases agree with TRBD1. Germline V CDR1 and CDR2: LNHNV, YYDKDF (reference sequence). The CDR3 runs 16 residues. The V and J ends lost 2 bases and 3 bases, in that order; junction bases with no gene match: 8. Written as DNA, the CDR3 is TGTGCCACCAGCAGACAGCCTAGGACAGGGAAAGAGACCCAGTACTTC. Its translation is CATSRQPRTGKETQYF.

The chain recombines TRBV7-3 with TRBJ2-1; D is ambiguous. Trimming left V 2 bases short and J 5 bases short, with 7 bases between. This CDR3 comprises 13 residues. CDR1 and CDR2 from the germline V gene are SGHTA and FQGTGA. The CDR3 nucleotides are TGTGCCAGCAGCTTAGGGCCGAACAATGAGCAGTTCTTC. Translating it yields CASSLGPNNEQFF.

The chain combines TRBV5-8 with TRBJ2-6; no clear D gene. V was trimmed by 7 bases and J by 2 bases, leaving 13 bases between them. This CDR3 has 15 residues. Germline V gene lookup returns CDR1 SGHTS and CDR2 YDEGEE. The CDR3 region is CASQLNEPGANVLTF. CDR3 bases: TGTGCCAGCCAACTTAATGAGCCTGGGGCCAACGTCCTGACTTTC.

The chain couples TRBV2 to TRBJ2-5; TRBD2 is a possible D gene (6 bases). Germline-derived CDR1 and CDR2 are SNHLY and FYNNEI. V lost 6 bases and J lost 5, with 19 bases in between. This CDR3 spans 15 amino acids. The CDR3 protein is CASSATREPGETQYF. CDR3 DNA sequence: TGTGCCAGCAGCGCGACTAGGGAACCGGGGGAGACCCAGTACTTC.

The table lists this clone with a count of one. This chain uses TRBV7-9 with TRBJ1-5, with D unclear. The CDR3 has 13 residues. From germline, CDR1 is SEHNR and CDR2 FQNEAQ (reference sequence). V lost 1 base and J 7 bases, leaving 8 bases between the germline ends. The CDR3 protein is CASSLDGQQPQHF. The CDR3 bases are TGTGCCAGCAGCTTAGACGGGCAACAGCCCCAGCATTTT.

Written as DNA, the CDR3 is TGTGCCAGCAGCCCTAGGGCAGGGGGGACTATCGAGCAGTACTTC. Protein product: CASSPRAGGTIEQYF. The V gene is TRBV7-9, the J gene TRBJ2-7; D is tentatively TRBD1 or TRBD2 (7 bases each). The CDR3 runs to 15 residues. Germline V gene lookup returns CDR1 SEHNR and CDR2 FQNEAQ (reference sequence). Trimming cost V 5 bases and J 6 bases, with 20 bases left between them.

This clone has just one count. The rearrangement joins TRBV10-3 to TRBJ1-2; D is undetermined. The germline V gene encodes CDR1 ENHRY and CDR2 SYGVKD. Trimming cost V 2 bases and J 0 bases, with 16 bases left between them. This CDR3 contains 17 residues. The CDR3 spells CAISEPLTGPANYGYTF. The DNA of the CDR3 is TGTGCCATCAGTGAGCCATTGACCGGGCCAGCTAACTATGGCTACACCTTC.

The CDR3 is CASSLSGTSGNEQFF. The CDR3 nucleotides are TGTGCCAGCAGTTTATCCGGGACTAGCGGCAATGAGCAGTTCTTC. The rearrangement joins TRBV27 to TRBJ2-1; 11 bases match TRBD2. The CDR3 is 15 amino acids. CDR1 and CDR2 from the germline V gene are MNHEY and SMNVEV (reference sequence). V lost 0 bases to trimming and J lost 6 bases; unmatched junction nucleotides: 1.

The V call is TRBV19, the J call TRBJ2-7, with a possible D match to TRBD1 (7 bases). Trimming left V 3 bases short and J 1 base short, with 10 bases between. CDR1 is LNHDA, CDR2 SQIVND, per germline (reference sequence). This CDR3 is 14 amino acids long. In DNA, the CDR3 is TGTGCCAGTAGTATGCGGGACAGTTCCTACGAGCAGTACTTC. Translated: CASSMRDSSYEQYF.